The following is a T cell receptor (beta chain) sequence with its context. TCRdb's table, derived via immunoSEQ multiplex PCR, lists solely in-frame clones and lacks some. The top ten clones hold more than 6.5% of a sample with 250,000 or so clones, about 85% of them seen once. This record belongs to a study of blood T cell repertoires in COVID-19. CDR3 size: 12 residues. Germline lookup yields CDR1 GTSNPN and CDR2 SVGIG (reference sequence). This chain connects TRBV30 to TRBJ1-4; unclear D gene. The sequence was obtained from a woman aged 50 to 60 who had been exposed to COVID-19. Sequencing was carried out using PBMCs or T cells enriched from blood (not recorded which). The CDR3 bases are TGTGTTTGTGCGAAAATTGATGAAAAACTGTTTTTT. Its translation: CVCAKIDEKLFF.